The present T cell receptor (beta chain) was sequenced within a study of blood T cell repertoires in COVID-19. Whole-study context: The United States, Italy and Spain supplied acute and convalescent COVID-19 samples. T cells, B-cell-depleted T cells, or PBMCs provided the cDNA or gDNA that served as material.

Participants' own reports of clinical history determined their cohort assignment. In the study's own analysis: Estimates of nucleated cell counts were drawn from the amplification of reference gene primers. Assay: immunoSEQ multiplex PCR; the TCRdb copy retains only in-frame clones and omits some. V, J and clone size are those of that table, while D and trimming were read from the DNA. This sample yields some 300,000 clones, of which 89% are seen a single time; roughly 8.9% belongs to the top ten. The CDR3 length is 15 residues. The germline gives CDR1 SNHLY, CDR2 FYNNEI. V shed 1 base and J shed 1 base, with 10 bases lying between them. This clone occurred a few times.

Sequencing was carried out using PBMCs or T cells enriched from blood (not recorded which). The chain links TRBV2 to TRBJ2-5; D might be TRBD2 (6 bases). The TCR sequence derives from a woman aged 40 to 50 who had recovered from COVID-19. In DNA, the CDR3 is TGTGCCAGCAGTGAAGGCGGGGCCATCCAAGAGACCCAGTACTTC. Translating it yields CASSEGGAIQETQYF.